These 6 T cell receptor beta chains originate from one sample sequenced in a study of technical replicates of blood from several donors. Method: immunoSEQ multiplex PCR; TCRdb's copy keeps in-frame clones and lacks some. The data show 84,000 or so clones, with over 90% seen just once and approximately 0.25% held by the top ten. Sequenced material: T cells isolated from PBMCs. Receptor source: a human donor in good health.

The CDR3 DNA is TGTGCTAGTGGTTTAGGACCCGTGGAGGATGGCTACACCTTC. This translates into CASGLGPVEDGYTF. The chain couples TRBV12-5 to TRBJ1-2, with unresolved D. Trimming removed 3 bases at V and 6 bases at J, with 14 bases between. This CDR3 comprises 14 residues. The germline gives CDR1 LGHNT, CDR2 FRNRAP.

This clone was detected once. The V gene is TRBV6-6, the J gene TRBJ1-4; D is possibly TRBD1 (6 bases). Trimming left V 7 bases short and J 6 bases short, with 15 bases between. The CDR3 totals 14 residues. Germline V gives CDR1 MNHNY, CDR2 SVGAGI (reference sequence). The CDR3 sequence is CASTGRGGDEKLFF. Here the CDR3 DNA reads TGTGCCAGCACTGGCCGAGGGGGAGATGAAAAACTGTTTTTT.

The V and J genes are TRBV6-1 and TRBJ1-6; TRBD1 matches 7 bases. The CDR3 covers 17 residues. V shed 3 bases and J 0 bases; nucleotides not matched to a gene: 5. The germline CDR1 and CDR2 sequences are MNHNS and SASEGT. CDR3 residues: CASSEDRPSSYNSPLHF. The CDR3 DNA sequence: TGTGCCAGCAGTGAGGACAGGCCGAGCTCCTATAATTCACCCCTCCACTTT.

This clone has only one observation. The gene calls are TRBV6-5 and TRBJ1-1, with D tentatively TRBD1 (6 bases). Germline CDR1 and CDR2: MNHEY and SVGAGI. V shed 2 bases and J shed 1 base, with 11 bases lying between them. The CDR3 contains 15 residues. The DNA of the CDR3 is TGTGCCAGCAGTTACGGGGGGGCCGGGAACACTGAAGCTTTCTTT. This translates into CASSYGGAGNTEAFF.

J is TRBJ1-2 and V is TRBV27, with a weak D call TRBD1 (6 bases). Germline CDR1 reads MNHEY; CDR2 reads SMNVEV (reference sequence). With 3 bases removed from V and 4 bases from J, the gap between germline ends came to 12 bases. This CDR3 spans 14 amino acids. The CDR3, as DNA: TGTGCCAGCAGTTTTCGGGGGGCAGTCTATGGCTACACCTTC. It specifies CASSFRGAVYGYTF.

The chain joins TRBV27 to TRBJ1-5; D is unclear. Germline CDR1 is MNHEY and CDR2 is SMNVEV (reference sequence). The V end was cut by 7 bases, the J end by 0 bases, with 13 bases between. There are 15 residues in the CDR3. The CDR3 region is CASNVAVNSNQPQHF. The CDR3 bases are TGTGCCAGCAACGTGGCAGTGAATAGCAATCAGCCCCAGCATTTT.